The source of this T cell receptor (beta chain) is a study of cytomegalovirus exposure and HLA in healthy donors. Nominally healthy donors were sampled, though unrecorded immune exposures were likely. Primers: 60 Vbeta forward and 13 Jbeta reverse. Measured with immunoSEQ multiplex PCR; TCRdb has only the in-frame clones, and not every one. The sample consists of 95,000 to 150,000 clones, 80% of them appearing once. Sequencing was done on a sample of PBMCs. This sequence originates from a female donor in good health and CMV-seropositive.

CDR3 nucleotides: TGTGCCAGTACCAATGGGGACAGGGGAAACACCGGGGAGCTGTTTTTT. This encodes CASTNGDRGNTGELFF. This chain connects TRBV19 to TRBJ2-2; 10 nucleotides line up with TRBD1. V shed 7 bases and J 2 bases; nucleotides not matched to a gene: 7. The CDR3 extends over 16 amino acids. Germline V gene data show CDR1 as LNHDA and CDR2 as SQIVND (reference sequence). Variable domain in full (rest from reference TRBV19 and TRBJ2-2): DGGITQSPKYLFRKEGQNVTLSCEQNLNHDAMYWYRQDPGQGLRLIYYSQIVNDFQKGDIAEGYSVSREKKESFPLTVTSAQKNPTAFYLCASTNGDRGNTGELFFGEGSRLTVL.